This T cell receptor (beta chain) was retrieved from a study of neoadjuvant anti-PD-1 for oral cavity cancer. Method: immunoSEQ multiplex PCR; TCRdb's copy keeps in-frame clones and lacks some. The table shows approximately 15,000 clones, with about 66% occurring only once. The CDR3 extends over 13 amino acids. The germline V gene has CDR1 WSHSY and CDR2 SAAADI. V was clipped by 4 bases and J by 6 bases; unmatched bases: 5. These oral cavity squamous cell carcinomas were HPV-negative and locally advanced. The TCR was taken from a person aged 40-85 years with oral cavity squamous cell carcinoma. The chain joins TRBV10-2 to TRBJ1-2; 7 bases line up with TRBD1. Sequenced here: PBMCs, sampled before nivolumab (anti-PD-1) treatment. This CDR3 reads CASSGQGGNGYTF. In nucleotides, the CDR3 is TGCGCCAGCAGTGGTCAGGGGGGGAATGGCTACACCTTC.